This T cell receptor beta chain originates from a study of T-cell reconstitution after alpha-beta-depleted transplantation in children. This clonotype has a count of ten or more. Its specificity is not known. Library preparation (for TCRbeta) was performed with unique molecular identifiers. One entry per CDR3 protein, called by TCRdb with MiXCR from the PCR reads. This repertoire shows around 700,000 distinct CDR3 sequences, about 12% found once; its top ten account for roughly 0.84%. Whole-study results and caveats: Reportedly, alpha-beta T cells present about two months post-transplant originated from several hundred expanded clones of graft origin. From surviving recipient T cells and thymic progenitors came the high day-60 TCRbeta diversity observed in some patients.

V lost 8 bases and J lost 0, with 14 bases in between. Germline CDR1 reads MDHEN; CDR2 reads SYDVKM. The CDR3 runs 15 residues. The sample in question was PBMCs, obtained before TCRalphabeta/CD19-depleted stem cell transplant. This chain joins TRBV28 and TRBJ2-4, with D possibly being TRBD2 (5 bases). The sequence came from a girl aged 2 to 9 with congenital amegakaryocytic thrombocytopenia, due to receive a stem cell transplant. The CDR3 nucleotides read TGTGCCAGCGAGGACCGGACTCTAGCCAAAAACATTCAGTACTTC. Translating it yields CASEDRTLAKNIQYF.